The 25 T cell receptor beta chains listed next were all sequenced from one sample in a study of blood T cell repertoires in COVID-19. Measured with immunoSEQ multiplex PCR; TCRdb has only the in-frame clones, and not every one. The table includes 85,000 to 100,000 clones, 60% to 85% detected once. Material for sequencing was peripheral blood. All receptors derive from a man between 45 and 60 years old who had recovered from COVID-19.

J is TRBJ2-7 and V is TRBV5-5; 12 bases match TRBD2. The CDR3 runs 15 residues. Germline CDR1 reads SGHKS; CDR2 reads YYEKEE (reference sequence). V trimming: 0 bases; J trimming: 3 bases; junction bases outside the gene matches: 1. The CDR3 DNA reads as TGTGCCAGCAGCTTGGGACTAGCGGGGGTCTACGAGCAGTACTTC. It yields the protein CASSLGLAGVYEQYF.

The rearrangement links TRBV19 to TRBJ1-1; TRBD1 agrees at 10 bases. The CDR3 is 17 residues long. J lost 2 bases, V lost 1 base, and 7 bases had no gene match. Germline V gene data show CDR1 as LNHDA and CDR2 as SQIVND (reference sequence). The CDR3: CASSIAPGTGANTEAFF. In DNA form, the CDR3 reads TGTGCCAGTAGTATAGCTCCCGGGACAGGGGCAAACACTGAAGCTTTCTTT.

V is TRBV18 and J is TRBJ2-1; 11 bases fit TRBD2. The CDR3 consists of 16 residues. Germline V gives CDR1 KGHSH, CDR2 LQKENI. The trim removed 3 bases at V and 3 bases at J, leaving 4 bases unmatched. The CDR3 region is CASSPLAGGGYNEQFF. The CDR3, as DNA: TGTGCCAGCTCACCCCTAGCGGGAGGAGGCTACAATGAGCAGTTCTTC.

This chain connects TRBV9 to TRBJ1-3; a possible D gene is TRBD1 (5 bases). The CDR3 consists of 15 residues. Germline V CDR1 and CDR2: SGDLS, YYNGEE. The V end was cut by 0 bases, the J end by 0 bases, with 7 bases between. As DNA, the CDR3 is TGTGCCAGCAGCGTAGGGGGCCTCTCTGGAAACACCATATATTTT. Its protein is CASSVGGLSGNTIYF. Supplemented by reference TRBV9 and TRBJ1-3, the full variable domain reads DSGVTQTPKHLITATGQRVTLRCSPRSGDLSVYWYQQSLDQGLQFLIQYYNGEERAKGNILERFSAQQFPDLHSELNLSSLELGDSALYFCASSVGGLSGNTIYFGEGSWLTVV.

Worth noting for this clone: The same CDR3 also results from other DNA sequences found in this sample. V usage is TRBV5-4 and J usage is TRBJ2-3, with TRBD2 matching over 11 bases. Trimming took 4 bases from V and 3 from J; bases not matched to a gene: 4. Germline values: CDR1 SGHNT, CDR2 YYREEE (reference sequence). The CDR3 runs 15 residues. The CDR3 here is CASSLAGGSTDTQYF. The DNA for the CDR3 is TGTGCCAGCAGCCTAGCGGGAGGTTCAACAGATACGCAGTATTTT.

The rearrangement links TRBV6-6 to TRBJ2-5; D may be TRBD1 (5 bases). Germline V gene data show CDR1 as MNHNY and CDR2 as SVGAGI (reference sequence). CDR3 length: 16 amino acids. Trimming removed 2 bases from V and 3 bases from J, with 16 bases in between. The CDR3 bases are TGTGCCAGCAGTTACCCTTCCTCAGGGTTGGAAGAGACCCAGTACTTC. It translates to CASSYPSSGLEETQYF.

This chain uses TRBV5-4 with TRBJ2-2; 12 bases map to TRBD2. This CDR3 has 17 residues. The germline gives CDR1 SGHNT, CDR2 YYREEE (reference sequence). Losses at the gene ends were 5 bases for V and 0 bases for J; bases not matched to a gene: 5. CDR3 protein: CASRWTSGAPNTGELFF. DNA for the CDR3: TGTGCCAGCAGGTGGACTAGCGGGGCCCCGAACACCGGGGAGCTGTTTTTT.

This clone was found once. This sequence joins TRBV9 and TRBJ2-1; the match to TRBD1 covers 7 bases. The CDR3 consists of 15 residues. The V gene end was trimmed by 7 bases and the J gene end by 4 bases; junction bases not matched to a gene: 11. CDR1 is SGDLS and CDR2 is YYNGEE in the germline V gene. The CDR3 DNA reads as TGTGCCAGCGGACCTCGTGGGGACAGATACAATGAGCAGTTCTTC. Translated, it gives CASGPRGDRYNEQFF.

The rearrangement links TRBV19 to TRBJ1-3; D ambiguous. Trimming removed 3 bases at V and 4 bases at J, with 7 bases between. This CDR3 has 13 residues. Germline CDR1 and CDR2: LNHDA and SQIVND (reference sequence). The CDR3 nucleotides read TGTGCCAGTAGTATTGATCGGGGAAACACCATATATTTT. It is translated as CASSIDRGNTIYF.

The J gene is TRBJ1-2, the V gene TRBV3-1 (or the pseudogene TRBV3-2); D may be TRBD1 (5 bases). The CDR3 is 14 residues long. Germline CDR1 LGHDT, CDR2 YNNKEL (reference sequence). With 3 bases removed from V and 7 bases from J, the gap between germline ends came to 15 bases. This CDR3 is CASSQGWEGAGYTF. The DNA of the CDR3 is TGTGCCAGCAGCCAGGGATGGGAAGGGGCTGGCTACACCTTC.

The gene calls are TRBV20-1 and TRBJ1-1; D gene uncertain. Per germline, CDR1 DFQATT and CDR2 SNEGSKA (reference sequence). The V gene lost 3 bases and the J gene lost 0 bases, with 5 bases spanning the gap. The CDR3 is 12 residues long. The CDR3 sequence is CSASSMNTEAFF. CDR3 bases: TGCAGTGCTAGTTCCATGAACACTGAAGCTTTCTTT.

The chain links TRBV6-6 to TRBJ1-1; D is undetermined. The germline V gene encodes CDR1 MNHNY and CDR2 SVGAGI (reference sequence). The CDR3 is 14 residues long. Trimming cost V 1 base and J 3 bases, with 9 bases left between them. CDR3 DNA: TGTGCCAGCAGTTACTATTCCCGGGACACTGAAGCTTTCTTT. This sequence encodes CASSYYSRDTEAFF.

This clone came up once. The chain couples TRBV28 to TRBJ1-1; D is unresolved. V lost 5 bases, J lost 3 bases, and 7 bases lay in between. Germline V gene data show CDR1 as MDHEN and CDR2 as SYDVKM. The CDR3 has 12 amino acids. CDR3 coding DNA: TGTGCCAGCAGTACCCAGTACACTGAAGCTTTCTTT. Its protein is CASSTQYTEAFF.

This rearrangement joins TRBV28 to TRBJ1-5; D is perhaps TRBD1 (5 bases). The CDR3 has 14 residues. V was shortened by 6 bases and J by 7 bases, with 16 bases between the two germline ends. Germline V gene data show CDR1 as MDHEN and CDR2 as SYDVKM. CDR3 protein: CASRYGGSMQPQHF. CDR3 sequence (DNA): TGTGCCAGCAGGTACGGGGGAAGTATGCAGCCCCAGCATTTT.

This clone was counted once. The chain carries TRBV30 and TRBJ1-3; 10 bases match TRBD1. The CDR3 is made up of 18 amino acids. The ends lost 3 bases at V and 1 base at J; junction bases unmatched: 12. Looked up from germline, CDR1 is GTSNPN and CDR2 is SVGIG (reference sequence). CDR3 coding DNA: TGTGCCTGGAGACCTCCCTGGGGGACAGGGGCGTCTGGAAACACCATATATTTT. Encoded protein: CAWRPPWGTGASGNTIYF. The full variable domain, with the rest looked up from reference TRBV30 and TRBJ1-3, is SQTIHQWPATLVQPVGSPLSLECTVEGTSNPNLYWYRQAAGRGLQLLFYSVGIGQISSEVPQNLSASRPQDRQFILSSKKLLLSDSGFYLCAWRPPWGTGASGNTIYFGEGSWLTVV.

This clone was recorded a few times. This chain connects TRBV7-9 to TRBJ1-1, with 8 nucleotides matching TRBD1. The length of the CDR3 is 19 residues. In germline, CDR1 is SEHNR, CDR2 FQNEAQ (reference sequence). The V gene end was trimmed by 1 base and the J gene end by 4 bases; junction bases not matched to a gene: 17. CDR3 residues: CASSLVITAGGEVSTEAFF. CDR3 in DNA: TGTGCCAGCAGCTTAGTAATTACGGCAGGGGGCGAGGTGAGCACTGAAGCTTTCTTT.

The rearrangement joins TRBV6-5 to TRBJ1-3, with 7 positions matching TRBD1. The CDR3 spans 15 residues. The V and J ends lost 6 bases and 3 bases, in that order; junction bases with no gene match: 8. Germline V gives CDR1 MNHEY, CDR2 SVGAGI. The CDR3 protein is CASSPGDRGGNTIYF. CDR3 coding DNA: TGTGCCAGCAGCCCCGGGGACAGAGGTGGAAACACCATATATTTT.

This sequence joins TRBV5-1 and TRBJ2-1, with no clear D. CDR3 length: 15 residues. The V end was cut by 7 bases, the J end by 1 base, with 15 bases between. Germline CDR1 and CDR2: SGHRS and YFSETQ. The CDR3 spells CASRSFAISYNEQFF. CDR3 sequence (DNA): TGCGCCAGCCGCTCGTTTGCTATTTCCTACAATGAGCAGTTCTTC.

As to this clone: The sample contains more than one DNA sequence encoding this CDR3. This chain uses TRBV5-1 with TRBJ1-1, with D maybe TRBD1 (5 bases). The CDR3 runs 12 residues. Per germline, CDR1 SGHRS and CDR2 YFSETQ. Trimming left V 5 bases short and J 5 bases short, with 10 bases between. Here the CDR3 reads CASSHGGTEAFF. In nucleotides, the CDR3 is TGCGCCAGCAGTCATGGGGGGACTGAAGCTTTCTTT.

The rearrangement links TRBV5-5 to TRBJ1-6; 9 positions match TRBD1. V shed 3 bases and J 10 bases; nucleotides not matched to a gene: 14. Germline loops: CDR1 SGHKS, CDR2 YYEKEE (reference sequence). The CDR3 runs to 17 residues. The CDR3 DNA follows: TGTGCCAGCAGCTCTAGGGCCTTAACAGGGGGCGACTCACCCCTCCACTTT. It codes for CASSSRALTGGDSPLHF.

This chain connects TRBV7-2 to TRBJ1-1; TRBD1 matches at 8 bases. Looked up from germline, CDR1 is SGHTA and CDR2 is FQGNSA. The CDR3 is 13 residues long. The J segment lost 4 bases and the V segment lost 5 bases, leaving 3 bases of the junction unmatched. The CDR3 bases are TGTGCCAGCAGCGCCCAGGGGGCCACTGAAGCTTTCTTT. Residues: CASSAQGATEAFF. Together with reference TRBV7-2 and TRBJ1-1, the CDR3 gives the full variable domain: GAGVSQSPSNKVTEKGKDVELRCDPISGHTALYWYRQSLGQGLEFLIYFQGNSAPDKSGLPSDRFSAERTGGSVSTLTIQRTQQEDSAVYLCASSAQGATEAFFGQGTRLTVV.

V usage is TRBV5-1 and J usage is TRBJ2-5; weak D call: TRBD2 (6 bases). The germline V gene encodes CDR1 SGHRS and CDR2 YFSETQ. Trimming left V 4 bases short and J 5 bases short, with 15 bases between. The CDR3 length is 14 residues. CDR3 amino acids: CASSVLGGSETQYF. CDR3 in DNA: TGCGCCAGCAGCGTTCTCGGGGGTAGTGAGACCCAGTACTTC. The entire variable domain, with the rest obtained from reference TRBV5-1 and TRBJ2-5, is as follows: KAGVTQTPRYLIKTRGQQVTLSCSPISGHRSVSWYQQTPGQGLQFLFEYFSETQRNKGNFPGRFSGRQFSNSRSEMNVSTLELGDSALYLCASSVLGGSETQYFGPGTRLLVL.

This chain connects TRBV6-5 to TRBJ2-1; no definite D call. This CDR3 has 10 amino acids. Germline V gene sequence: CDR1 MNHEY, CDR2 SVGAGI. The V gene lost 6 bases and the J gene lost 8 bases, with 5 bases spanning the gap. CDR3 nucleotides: TGTGCCAGCAGGGCTTATGAGCAGTTCTTC. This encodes CASRAYEQFF.

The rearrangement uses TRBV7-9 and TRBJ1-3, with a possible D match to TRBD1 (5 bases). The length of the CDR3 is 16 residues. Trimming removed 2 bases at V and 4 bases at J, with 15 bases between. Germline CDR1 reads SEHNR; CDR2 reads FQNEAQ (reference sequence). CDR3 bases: TGTGCCAGCAGCTTAAGTACAGGAACCGAAGGAAACACCATATATTTT. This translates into CASSLSTGTEGNTIYF.

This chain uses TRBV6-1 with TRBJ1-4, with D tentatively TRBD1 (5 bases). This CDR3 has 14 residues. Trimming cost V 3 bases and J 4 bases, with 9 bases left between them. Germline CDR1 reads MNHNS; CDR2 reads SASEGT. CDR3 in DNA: TGTGCCAGCAGTGAGCAGGGAAATAATGAAAAACTGTTTTTT. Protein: CASSEQGNNEKLFF.